The 8 T cell receptor beta chains reported below all come from one sample, sequenced in a study of T-cell memory formation after mild COVID-19. A single record per CDR3 protein comes from TCRdb applying MiXCR to the 5' RACE reads. The table lists hundreds of thousands of distinct CDR3 sequences, roughly 13% of them singletons, with around a fifth in the top ten. The source material was PBMCs or a T cell subset sorted from them (not recorded which). The source is a man between 18 and 35 years old who had mild COVID-19 (a few samples of this study predate the infection). Cell type and time point are not known.

This clonotype has a handful of counts. The chain recombines TRBV4-1 with TRBJ2-7; D unclear. The CDR3 length is 14 residues. From germline, CDR1 is MGHRA and CDR2 YSYEKL. V dropped 1 base and J dropped 2 bases, with 9 bases sitting between them. CDR3 loop: CASSQVMGTYEQYF. For the CDR3, the DNA is TGCGCCAGCAGCCAAGTTATGGGAACCTACGAGCAGTACTTC.

The chain recombines TRBV7-6 with TRBJ1-2, with D possibly TRBD1 on 6 matching bases. The CDR3 length is 14 residues. V lost 4 bases, J lost 6 bases, and 15 bases lay in between. Germline-derived CDR1 and CDR2 are SGHVS and FNYEAQ. The CDR3, as DNA: TGTGCCAGCAGCTCCGGACAGAAACGGGATGGCTACACCTTC. Its translation is CASSSGQKRDGYTF.

This chain joins TRBV25-1 and TRBJ1-1; D gene unclear. There are 13 residues in the CDR3. CDR1 is MGHDK and CDR2 is SYGVNS in the germline V gene. V lost 8 bases and J lost 1, with 11 bases in between. The CDR3 nucleotides are TGTGCCAGCGAAATGGGAGGGAACACTGAAGCTTTCTTT. Translated: CASEMGGNTEAFF.

In its sample, this clonotype was seen a few times. The J gene is TRBJ2-1, the V gene TRBV20-1; 8 nucleotides line up with TRBD2. The germline V gene encodes CDR1 DFQATT and CDR2 SNEGSKA (reference sequence). CDR3 length: 12 residues. The CDR3 is CTGLAGYNEQFF. The CDR3 DNA is TGCACCGGGTTAGCGGGGTACAATGAGCAGTTCTTC.

The V gene is TRBV3-1, the J gene TRBJ1-2, with 11 bases aligning to TRBD1. In germline, CDR1 is LGHDT, CDR2 YNNKEL (reference sequence). Trimming at V came to 4 bases and at J to 4 bases, leaving 5 bases not matched to a gene. This CDR3 is built from 15 residues. Written as DNA, the CDR3 is TGTGCCAGCAGCCTGGGACAGGGGGACTTCTATGGCTACACCTTC. This encodes CASSLGQGDFYGYTF.

This clonotype was seen many times. The rearrangement uses TRBV7-2 and TRBJ2-7; D perhaps matches TRBD2 (6 bases). Germline V CDR1 and CDR2: SGHTA, FQGNSA. This CDR3 comprises 14 residues. The ends were cut back, 5 bases at V and 3 bases at J, with 14 bases in the middle. The CDR3 DNA sequence: TGTGCCAGCAGCATCTACGGACTACACTACGAGCAGTACTTC. Amino acids: CASSIYGLHYEQYF.

The chain employs TRBV18 and TRBJ1-2; 9 bases align to TRBD1. The CDR3 is 15 amino acids. The V and J ends lost 3 bases and 6 bases, in that order; junction bases with no gene match: 8. Germline V gene data show CDR1 as KGHSH and CDR2 as LQKENI. The CDR3: CASSPPDRGFDGYTF. CDR3 coding DNA: TGTGCCAGCTCACCGCCGGACAGGGGTTTTGATGGCTACACCTTC.

The chain joins TRBV9 to TRBJ2-2; the match to TRBD2 covers 10 bases. Trimming at V came to 3 bases and at J to 5 bases, leaving 4 bases not matched to a gene. CDR3 size: 15 residues. Germline V lookup: CDR1 SGDLS, CDR2 YYNGEE. In DNA, the CDR3 is TGTGCCAGCAGCGCCCAGGGACTAGCGACCGGGGAGCTGTTTTTT. It specifies CASSAQGLATGELFF.